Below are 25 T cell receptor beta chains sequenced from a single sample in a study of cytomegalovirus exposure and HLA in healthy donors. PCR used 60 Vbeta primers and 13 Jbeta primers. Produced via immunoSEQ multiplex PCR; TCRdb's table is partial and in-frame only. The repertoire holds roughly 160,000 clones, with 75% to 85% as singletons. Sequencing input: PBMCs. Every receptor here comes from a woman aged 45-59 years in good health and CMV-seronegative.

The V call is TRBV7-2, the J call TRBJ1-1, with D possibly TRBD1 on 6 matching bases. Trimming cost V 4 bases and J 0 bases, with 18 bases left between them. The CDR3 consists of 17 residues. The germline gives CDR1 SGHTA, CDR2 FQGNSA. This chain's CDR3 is CASSSYSGARVNTEAFF. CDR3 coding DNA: TGTGCCAGCAGCTCGTACTCAGGGGCTCGGGTGAACACTGAAGCTTTCTTT.

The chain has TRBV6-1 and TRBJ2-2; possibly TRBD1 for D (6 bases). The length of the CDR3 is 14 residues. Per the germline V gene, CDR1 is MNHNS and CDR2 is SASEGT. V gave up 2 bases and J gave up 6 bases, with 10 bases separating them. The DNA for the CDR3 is TGTGCCAGCAGTGAATTAGGGGGATCCGGGGAGCTGTTTTTT. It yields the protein CASSELGGSGELFF.

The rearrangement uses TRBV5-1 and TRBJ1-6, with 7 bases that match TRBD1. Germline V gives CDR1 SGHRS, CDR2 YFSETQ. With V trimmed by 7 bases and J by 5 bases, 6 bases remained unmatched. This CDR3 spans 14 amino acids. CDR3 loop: CASGTGQHNSPLHF. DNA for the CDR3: TGCGCCAGCGGAACGGGACAGCATAATTCACCCCTCCACTTT.

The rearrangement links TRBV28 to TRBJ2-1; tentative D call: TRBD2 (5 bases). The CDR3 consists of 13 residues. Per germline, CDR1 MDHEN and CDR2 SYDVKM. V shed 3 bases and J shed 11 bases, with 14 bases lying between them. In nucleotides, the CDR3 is TGTGCCAGCAGTTTGGCTAGCCCATCAAAGCAGTTCTTC. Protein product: CASSLASPSKQFF.

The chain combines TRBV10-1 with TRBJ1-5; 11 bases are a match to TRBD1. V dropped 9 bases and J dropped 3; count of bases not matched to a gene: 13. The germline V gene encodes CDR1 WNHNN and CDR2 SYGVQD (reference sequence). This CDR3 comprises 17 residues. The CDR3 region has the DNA TGCGCCAGGACTGCCGTTGGGACAGGGGGTTTCAATCAGCCCCAGCATTTT. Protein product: CARTAVGTGGFNQPQHF.

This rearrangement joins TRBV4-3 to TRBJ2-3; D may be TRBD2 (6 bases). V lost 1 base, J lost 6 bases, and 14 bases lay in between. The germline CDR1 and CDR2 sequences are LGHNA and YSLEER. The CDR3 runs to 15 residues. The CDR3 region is CASSQGGGARDTQYF. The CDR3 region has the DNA TGCGCCAGCAGCCAAGGGGGCGGGGCTCGGGATACGCAGTATTTT.

Here the CDR3 reads CASSTRRGVPDTQYF. As DNA, the CDR3 is TGTGCCAGCAGCACCCGCAGGGGAGTACCAGATACGCAGTATTTT. The rearrangement uses TRBV21-1 and TRBJ2-3; the tabulated D call, TRBD1, remains unverified against the DNA. TRBV21-1 is a pseudogene. CDR3 length: 15 amino acids.

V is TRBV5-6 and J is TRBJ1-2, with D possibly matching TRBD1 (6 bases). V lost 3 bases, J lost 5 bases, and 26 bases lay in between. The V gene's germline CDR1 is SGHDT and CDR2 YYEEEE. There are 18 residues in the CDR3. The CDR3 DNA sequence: TGTGCCAGCAGCTCCGCATTTGGGGGTACAGGGTCTCCTTATGGCTACACCTTC. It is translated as CASSSAFGGTGSPYGYTF. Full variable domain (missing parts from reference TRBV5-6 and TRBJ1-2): DAGVTQSPTHLIKTRGQQVTLRCSPKSGHDTVSWYQQALGQGPQFIFQYYEEEERQRGNFPDRFSGHQFPNYSSELNVNALLLGDSALYLCASSSAFGGTGSPYGYTFGSGTRLTVV.

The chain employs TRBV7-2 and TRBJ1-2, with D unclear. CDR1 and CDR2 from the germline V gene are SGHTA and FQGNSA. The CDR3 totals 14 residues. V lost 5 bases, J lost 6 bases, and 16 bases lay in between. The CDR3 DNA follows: TGTGCCAGCAGCCCCCGGAATCTGAGGGATGGCTACACCTTC. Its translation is CASSPRNLRDGYTF.

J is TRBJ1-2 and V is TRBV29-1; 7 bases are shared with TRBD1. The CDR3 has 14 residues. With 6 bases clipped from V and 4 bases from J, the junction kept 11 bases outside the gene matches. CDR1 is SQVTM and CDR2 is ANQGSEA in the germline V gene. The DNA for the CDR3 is TGCAGCGTGCCGAAGGGGGGACAGCTCTATGGCTACACCTTC. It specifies CSVPKGGQLYGYTF.

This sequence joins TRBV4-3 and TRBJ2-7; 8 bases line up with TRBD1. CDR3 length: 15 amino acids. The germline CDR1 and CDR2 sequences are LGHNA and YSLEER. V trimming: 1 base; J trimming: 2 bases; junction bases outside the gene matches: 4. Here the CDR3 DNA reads TGCGCCAGCAGCCAAGGACAGGGGTGGGCCTACGAGCAGTACTTC. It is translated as CASSQGQGWAYEQYF.

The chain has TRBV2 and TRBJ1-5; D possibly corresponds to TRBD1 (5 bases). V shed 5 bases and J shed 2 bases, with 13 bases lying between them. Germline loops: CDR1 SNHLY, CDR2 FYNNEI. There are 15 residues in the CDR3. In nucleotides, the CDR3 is TGTGCCAGCAGTCCCGCGGGGCGGGGCAATCAGCCCCAGCATTTT. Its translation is CASSPAGRGNQPQHF. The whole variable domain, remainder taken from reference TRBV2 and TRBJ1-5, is EPEVTQTPSHQVTQMGQEVILRCVPISNHLYFYWYRQILGQKVEFLVSFYNNEISEKSEIFDDQFSVERPDGSNFTLKIRSTKLEDSAMYFCASSPAGRGNQPQHFGDGTRLSIL.

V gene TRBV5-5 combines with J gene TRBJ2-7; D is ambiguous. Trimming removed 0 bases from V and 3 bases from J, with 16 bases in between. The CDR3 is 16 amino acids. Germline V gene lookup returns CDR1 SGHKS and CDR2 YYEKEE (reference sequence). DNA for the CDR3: TGTGCCAGCAGCTTGGGACCCCTAAGTCAGGTCTACGAGCAGTACTTC. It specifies CASSLGPLSQVYEQYF.

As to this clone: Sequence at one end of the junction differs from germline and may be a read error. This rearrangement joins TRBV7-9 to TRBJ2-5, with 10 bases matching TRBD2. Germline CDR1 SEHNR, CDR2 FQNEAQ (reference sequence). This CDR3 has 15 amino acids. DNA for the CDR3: TGTTCCAGCAGCTGGACTAGCGGAGGCGGGGAGACCCAGTACTTC. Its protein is CSSSWTSGGGETQYF.

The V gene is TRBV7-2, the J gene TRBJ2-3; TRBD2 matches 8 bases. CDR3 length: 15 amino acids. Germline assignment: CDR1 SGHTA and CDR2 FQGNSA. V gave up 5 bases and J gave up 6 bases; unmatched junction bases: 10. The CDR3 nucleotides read TGTGCCAGCAGCCGGAGCGGGAGCGTTGTGGATACGCAGTATTTT. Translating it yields CASSRSGSVVDTQYF.

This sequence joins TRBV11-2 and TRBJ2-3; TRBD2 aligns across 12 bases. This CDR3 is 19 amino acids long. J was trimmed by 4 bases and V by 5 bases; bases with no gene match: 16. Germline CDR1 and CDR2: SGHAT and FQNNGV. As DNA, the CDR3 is TGTGCCAGCAGCCAGACCCTAGCGGGGGGGCGTTTTAGTTCAGATACGCAGTATTTT. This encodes CASSQTLAGGRFSSDTQYF.

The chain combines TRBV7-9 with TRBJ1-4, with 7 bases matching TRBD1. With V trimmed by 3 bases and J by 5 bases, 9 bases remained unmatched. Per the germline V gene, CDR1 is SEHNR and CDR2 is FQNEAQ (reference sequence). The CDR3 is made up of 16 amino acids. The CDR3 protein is CASSFRMTRGNEKLFF. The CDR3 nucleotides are TGTGCCAGCAGCTTCCGCATGACCAGGGGGAATGAAAAACTGTTTTTT. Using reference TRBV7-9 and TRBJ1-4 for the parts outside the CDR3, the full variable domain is DTGVSQNPRHKITKRGQNVTFRCDPISEHNRLYWYRQTLGQGPEFLTYFQNEAQLEKSRLLSDRFSAERPKGSFSTLEIQRTEQGDSAMYLCASSFRMTRGNEKLFFGSGTQLSVL.

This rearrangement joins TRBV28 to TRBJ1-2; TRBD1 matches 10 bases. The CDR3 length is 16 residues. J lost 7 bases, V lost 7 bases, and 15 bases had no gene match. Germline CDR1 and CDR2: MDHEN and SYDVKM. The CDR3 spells CASTPSGTGEFSGYTF. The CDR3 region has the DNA TGTGCCAGCACCCCCAGCGGGACAGGGGAATTTAGTGGCTACACCTTC.

The CDR3 bases are TGTGCCAGCAGTTTGGGCACAGGGTTGAACACTGAAGCTTTCTTT. It specifies CASSLGTGLNTEAFF. The genes are TRBV6-5 and TRBJ1-1, with D maybe TRBD1 (6 bases). The CDR3 has 15 residues. The ends were cut back, 4 bases at V and 0 bases at J, with 12 bases in the middle. CDR1 and CDR2 from the germline V gene are MNHEY and SVGAGI.

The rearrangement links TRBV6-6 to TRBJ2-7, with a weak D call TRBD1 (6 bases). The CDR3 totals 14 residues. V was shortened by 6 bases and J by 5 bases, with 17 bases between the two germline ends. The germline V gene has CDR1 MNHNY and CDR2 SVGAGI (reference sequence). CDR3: CASRESTGYHEQYF. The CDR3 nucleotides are TGTGCCAGCAGGGAATCTACAGGGTACCACGAGCAGTACTTC.

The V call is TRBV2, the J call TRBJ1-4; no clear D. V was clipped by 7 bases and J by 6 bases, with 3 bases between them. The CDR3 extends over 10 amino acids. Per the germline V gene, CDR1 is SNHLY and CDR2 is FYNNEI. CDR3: CASTDEKLFF. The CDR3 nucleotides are TGTGCCAGCACGGATGAAAAACTGTTTTTT.

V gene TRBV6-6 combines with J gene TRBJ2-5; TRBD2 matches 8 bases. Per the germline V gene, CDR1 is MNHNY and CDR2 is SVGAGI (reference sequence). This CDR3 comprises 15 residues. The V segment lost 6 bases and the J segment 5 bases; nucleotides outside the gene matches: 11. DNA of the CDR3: TGTGCCAGCAGCCAACTCGGGGGGGCGGCGGAGACCCAGTACTTC. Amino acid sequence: CASSQLGGAAETQYF.

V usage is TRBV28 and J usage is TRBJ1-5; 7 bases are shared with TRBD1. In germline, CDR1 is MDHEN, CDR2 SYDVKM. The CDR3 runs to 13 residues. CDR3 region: CAESGGRNQPQHF. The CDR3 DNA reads TGTGCAGAATCAGGGGGACGGAATCAGCCCCAGCATTTT.

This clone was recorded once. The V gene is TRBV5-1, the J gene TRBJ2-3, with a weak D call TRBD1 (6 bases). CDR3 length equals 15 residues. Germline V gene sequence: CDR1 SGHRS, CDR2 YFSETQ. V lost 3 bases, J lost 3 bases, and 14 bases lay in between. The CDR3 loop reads CASSSGHRYTDTQYF. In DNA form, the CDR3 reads TGCGCCAGCAGCTCGGGACACAGATATACAGATACGCAGTATTTT.

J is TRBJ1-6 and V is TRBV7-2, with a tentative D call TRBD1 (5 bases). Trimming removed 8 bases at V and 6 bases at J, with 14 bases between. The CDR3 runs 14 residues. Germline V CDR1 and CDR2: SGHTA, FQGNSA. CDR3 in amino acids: CASGFRGLNSPLHF. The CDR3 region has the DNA TGTGCCAGCGGGTTTAGGGGCCTTAATTCACCCCTCCACTTT. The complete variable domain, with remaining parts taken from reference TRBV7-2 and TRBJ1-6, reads GAGVSQSPSNKVTEKGKDVELRCDPISGHTALYWYRQSLGQGLEFLIYFQGNSAPDKSGLPSDRFSAERTGGSVSTLTIQRTQQEDSAVYLCASGFRGLNSPLHFGNGTRLTVT.